Below are 32 T cell receptor beta chains sequenced from a single sample in a study of beta chain features in type 1 diabetes. The study reverse transcribed the entire isolated RNA, so it sequenced expressed TCRB transcripts. Here immunoSEQ multiplex PCR was the method, and the copy in TCRdb shows in-frame clones only, minus some. The data show roughly 380,000 clones, around a fifth seen once. The sequencing input was naive CD4+ T cells from blood. These receptors all stem from a woman between 18 and 30 years old in good health.

This chain links TRBV29-1 with TRBJ1-2; the match to TRBD1 covers 12 bases. Losses at the gene ends were 1 base for V and 1 base for J; bases not matched to a gene: 1. Germline-derived CDR1 and CDR2 are SQVTM and ANQGSEA. The CDR3 has 15 residues. The CDR3 loop is CSVEGDRGLNYGYTF. The DNA for the CDR3 is TGCAGCGTTGAAGGGGACAGGGGGCTTAACTATGGCTACACCTTC.

The sample holds a few counts of this clone. In DNA, the CDR3 is TGTGCCATCTCGGTCGCCGGGGCCAACGTCCTGACTTTC. Translation gives CAISVAGANVLTF. The V call is TRBV10-3, the J call TRBJ2-6; D not certain. The CDR3 extends over 13 amino acids. Germline-derived CDR1 and CDR2 are ENHRY and SYGVKD. V was pared by 8 bases and J by 4 bases, with 9 bases between.

The chain combines TRBV6-5 with TRBJ1-6; 7 bases fit TRBD1. The CDR3 spans 14 residues. With V trimmed by 6 bases and J by 7 bases, 6 bases remained unmatched. Per germline, CDR1 MNHEY and CDR2 SVGAGI. The CDR3 bases are TGTGCCAGCAGACAGGGGTTCGGGAATTCACCCCTCCACTTT. It is translated as CASRQGFGNSPLHF.

The chain combines TRBV4-2 with TRBJ2-1; 8 nucleotides align to TRBD1. Germline assignment: CDR1 LGHNA and CDR2 YNFKEQ. Trimming cost V 3 bases and J 9 bases; bases outside gene matches: 1. This CDR3 region has 12 residues. The CDR3 sequence is CASSHDRGEQFF. CDR3 nucleotide sequence: TGTGCCAGCAGCCACGACAGGGGTGAGCAGTTCTTC.

The chain combines TRBV5-4 with TRBJ2-5; 9 nucleotides align to TRBD2. This CDR3 region has 17 residues. Germline V gene data show CDR1 as SGHNT and CDR2 as YYREEE (reference sequence). The V and J ends lost 3 bases and 1 base, in that order; junction bases with no gene match: 10. The CDR3 loop is CASSSAGSGRFQETQYF. The DNA for the CDR3 is TGTGCCAGCAGCTCCGCCGGCAGCGGGAGGTTCCAAGAGACCCAGTACTTC.

This CDR3 is CAWSVGTGGNSPLHF. CDR3 nucleotide sequence: TGTGCCTGGAGTGTAGGGACAGGGGGAAATTCACCCCTCCACTTT. This chain links TRBV30 with TRBJ1-6; 11 bases are shared with TRBD1. Germline V gene data show CDR1 as GTSNPN and CDR2 as SVGIG (reference sequence). CDR3 length: 15 residues. V was clipped by 0 bases and J by 7 bases; unmatched bases: 2.

This clone was seen more than once but under ten times. V usage is TRBV9 and J usage is TRBJ1-6, with a tentative D call TRBD1 (6 bases). CDR1 is SGDLS and CDR2 is YYNGEE in the germline V gene. The CDR3 has 15 residues. Between the trimmed V and J ends, which lost 2 bases and 6 bases, there was a span of 12 bases. In DNA, the CDR3 is TGTGCCAGCAGCGTGGGACACCTGTCTAATTCACCCCTCCACTTT. Protein: CASSVGHLSNSPLHF.

This clone has just a few counts. The J gene is TRBJ2-7, the V gene TRBV7-9; 8 bases are a match to TRBD2. The V and J ends lost 3 bases and 6 bases, in that order; junction bases with no gene match: 4. Germline CDR1 SEHNR, CDR2 FQNEAQ (reference sequence). The CDR3 consists of 13 residues. CDR3 sequence: CASSFGREAEQYF. For the CDR3, the DNA is TGTGCCAGCAGCTTCGGGCGGGAGGCCGAGCAGTACTTC.

This clone turned up a few times. This chain links TRBV6-6 with TRBJ1-1; no clear D gene. The CDR3 runs 13 residues. The V end was cut by 2 bases, the J end by 3 bases, with 7 bases between. Germline lookup yields CDR1 MNHNY and CDR2 SVGAGI (reference sequence). The chain's CDR3 is CASSYRRDTEAFF. CDR3 bases: TGTGCCAGCAGTTACAGGAGGGACACTGAAGCTTTCTTT.

The sample holds a few counts of this clone. This chain uses TRBV27 with TRBJ2-3, with D perhaps matching TRBD2 (5 bases). CDR1 and CDR2 from the germline V gene are MNHEY and SMNVEV (reference sequence). The CDR3 is 14 residues long. Trimming left V 4 bases short and J 2 bases short, with 10 bases between. CDR3 amino acids: CASSWRRPTDTQYF. The CDR3 DNA reads TGTGCCAGCAGTTGGAGGCGACCCACAGATACGCAGTATTTT.

The chain is built from TRBV19 and TRBJ2-2, with 9 bases matching TRBD1. V gave up 3 bases and J gave up 4 bases; unmatched junction bases: 6. The CDR3 runs to 16 residues. Germline V lookup: CDR1 LNHDA, CDR2 SQIVND (reference sequence). The CDR3 DNA reads TGTGCCAGTAGTATGCCCTGGACAGGGGTCACCGGGGAGCTGTTTTTT. It translates to CASSMPWTGVTGELFF.

V usage is TRBV23-1 and J usage is TRBJ2-7, with D tentatively TRBD1 (5 bases). TRBV23-1 is filed as an ORF, its function uncertain. The CDR3 is 15 residues long. Deletions cut 3 bases from V and 3 bases from J, with 15 bases between. The CDR3 protein is CASSQADSLFYEQYF. The CDR3 DNA follows: TGCGCCAGCAGTCAGGCCGACAGCCTCTTCTACGAGCAGTACTTC.

This clone has a handful of counts. The chain uses TRBV18 and TRBJ2-7, with D possibly TRBD2 on 6 matching bases. The CDR3 loop spans 16 amino acids. V lost 4 bases, J lost 0 bases, and 16 bases lay in between. Per germline, CDR1 KGHSH and CDR2 LQKENI. The CDR3 DNA reads TGTGCCAGCTCACTAGATTGGCGGGGTTCCTCCTACGAGCAGTACTTC. This translates into CASSLDWRGSSYEQYF.

The gene calls are TRBV7-2 and TRBJ2-1, with 11 nucleotides matching TRBD2. Trimming took 1 base from V and 7 from J; bases not matched to a gene: 3. The length of the CDR3 is 15 residues. Germline CDR1 SGHTA, CDR2 FQGNSA. The CDR3 DNA reads TGTGCCAGCAGCTTAGGACTAGCGGGATGGAATGAGCAGTTCTTC. This gives the protein CASSLGLAGWNEQFF.

V is TRBV5-1 and J is TRBJ2-7, with a weak D call TRBD2 (6 bases). Per germline, CDR1 SGHRS and CDR2 YFSETQ. CDR3 size: 16 residues. Trimming cost V 2 bases and J 6 bases, with 21 bases left between them. CDR3 protein: CASSFHGRAEGGEQYF. The DNA of the CDR3 is TGCGCCAGCAGCTTCCATGGGCGGGCGGAGGGAGGCGAGCAGTACTTC.

This clone was detected many times. The chain couples TRBV30 to TRBJ2-1; D not resolved. V was pared by 7 bases and J by 6 bases, with 13 bases between. This CDR3 region has 12 residues. Germline V lookup: CDR1 GTSNPN, CDR2 SVGIG (reference sequence). The CDR3 coding sequence is TGTGCCTCCTCGATCCGAGGCAATGAGCAGTTCTTC. It specifies CASSIRGNEQFF.

The chain combines TRBV18 with TRBJ1-2, with TRBD1 identical over 9 bases. V gave up 8 bases and J gave up 2 bases; unmatched junction bases: 9. Germline V CDR1 and CDR2: KGHSH, LQKENI. This CDR3 contains 15 residues. The CDR3, as DNA: TGTGCCAGCGTCCCGAGTGGACAGGGGAACTATGGCTACACCTTC. It is translated as CASVPSGQGNYGYTF.

This clone was found a few times. The V and J genes are TRBV7-8 and TRBJ1-2; 8 bases fit TRBD1. V was pared by 6 bases and J by 10 bases, with 13 bases of the junction left unmatched. The CDR3 extends over 14 amino acids. Germline V gene lookup returns CDR1 SGHVS and CDR2 FQNEAQ. Written as DNA, the CDR3 is TGTGCCAGCAGAGCAGGACAGGGCCAGATCTACTACACCTTC. This translates into CASRAGQGQIYYTF.

This chain uses TRBV27 with TRBJ2-6, with D tentatively TRBD1 (6 bases). The length of the CDR3 is 16 residues. V was shortened by 6 bases and J by 0 bases, with 12 bases between the two germline ends. Germline assignment: CDR1 MNHEY and CDR2 SMNVEV (reference sequence). DNA of the CDR3: TGTGCCAGCAGAAGGACAGCCACCTCTGGGGCCAACGTCCTGACTTTC. As protein: CASRRTATSGANVLTF. Looking up the rest from reference TRBV27 and TRBJ2-6 gives the full variable domain: EAQVTQNPRYLITVTGKKLTVTCSQNMNHEYMSWYRQDPGLGLRQIYYSMNVEVTDKGDVPEGYKVSRKEKRNFPLILESPSPNQTSLYFCASRRTATSGANVLTFGAGSRLTVL.

The chain has TRBV7-9 and TRBJ2-1, with 9 positions matching TRBD2. Germline loops: CDR1 SEHNR, CDR2 FQNEAQ (reference sequence). The CDR3 covers 15 residues. V dropped 4 bases and J dropped 10; count of bases not matched to a gene: 11. This CDR3 is CASSSQPGLAGEQFF. The CDR3 DNA reads as TGTGCCAGCAGCTCACAGCCGGGACTAGCAGGGGAGCAGTTCTTC.

This clone was seen only a few times. The rearrangement uses TRBV29-1 and TRBJ2-7, with a tentative D call TRBD1 (6 bases). V was shortened by 5 bases and J by 0 bases, with 14 bases between the two germline ends. The V gene's germline CDR1 is SQVTM and CDR2 ANQGSEA. The CDR3 totals 14 residues. The CDR3 nucleotides read TGCAGCGTTTCCCCTGACAGGAGCTCCTACGAGCAGTACTTC. The encoded protein is CSVSPDRSSYEQYF.

The gene calls are TRBV4-2 and TRBJ2-6, with 10 bases that match TRBD2. V trimming: 0 bases; J trimming: 2 bases; junction bases outside the gene matches: 4. The germline V gene encodes CDR1 LGHNA and CDR2 YNFKEQ. The length of the CDR3 is 18 residues. For the CDR3, the DNA is TGTGCCAGCAGCCAAGATCCTAGCGGGAGTCCTGGGGCCAACGTCCTGACTTTC. Translation: CASSQDPSGSPGANVLTF.

This clone was picked up one time. This chain links TRBV10-3 with TRBJ1-1; 7 bases are a match to TRBD1. The germline V gene has CDR1 ENHRY and CDR2 SYGVKD. This CDR3 region has 12 residues. Germline trimming cut 11 bases from V and 3 bases from J; bases unmatched to any gene: 6. CDR3 sequence reads: CAARQGDTEAFF. For the CDR3, the DNA is TGTGCCGCGAGACAGGGAGACACTGAAGCTTTCTTT.

A few counts support this clone. This rearrangement joins TRBV7-6 to TRBJ2-6; the D is unclear. Germline lookup yields CDR1 SGHVS and CDR2 FNYEAQ. V dropped 1 base and J dropped 4 bases, with 8 bases sitting between them. The CDR3 extends over 15 amino acids. Here the CDR3 DNA reads TGTGCCAGCAGCTTAGGTTCATTGGGGGCCAACGTCCTGACTTTC. This gives the protein CASSLGSLGANVLTF.

This rearrangement joins TRBV7-8 to TRBJ2-3; a possible D gene is TRBD2 (6 bases). Looked up from germline, CDR1 is SGHVS and CDR2 is FQNEAQ. V lost 5 bases and J 2 bases, leaving 8 bases between the germline ends. This CDR3 is 13 amino acids long. The CDR3 coding sequence is TGTGCCAGCAGCCGGGACTTCACAGATACGCAGTATTTT. This gives the protein CASSRDFTDTQYF.

This clone has only a few counts. This chain uses TRBV12-5 with TRBJ2-1; 8 nucleotides line up with TRBD2. This CDR3 is 14 amino acids long. Germline CDR1 and CDR2: LGHNT and FRNRAP. J gave up 7 bases and V 5 bases, and 7 bases lay outside the gene matches. CDR3 sequence reads: CASGPPGGENEQFF. The DNA of the CDR3 is TGTGCTAGTGGTCCCCCCGGGGGGGAGAATGAGCAGTTCTTC.

The CDR3 nucleotides read TGCGCCAGCAGCTCTGCGAACACCGGGGAGCTGTTTTTT. Its protein is CASSSANTGELFF. The chain recombines TRBV5-1 with TRBJ2-2, with D hard to call. V was clipped by 3 bases and J by 0 bases, with 3 bases between them. The CDR3 consists of 13 residues. Germline assignment: CDR1 SGHRS and CDR2 YFSETQ.

This clone was seen only a few times. The V call is TRBV15, the J call TRBJ1-1; D possibly corresponds to TRBD1 (5 bases). The CDR3 is made up of 14 amino acids. The V gene's germline CDR1 is LNHNV and CDR2 YYDKDF (reference sequence). V was trimmed by 3 bases and J by 10 bases, leaving 18 bases between them. CDR3 amino acids: CATSSWQGSVGAFF. CDR3 nucleotide sequence: TGTGCCACCAGCAGCTGGCAGGGCTCGGTCGGAGCTTTCTTT.

This clone was seen a few times. The rearrangement joins TRBV7-9 to TRBJ2-3; D is uncertain. V lost 5 bases and J 7 bases, leaving 10 bases between the germline ends. CDR1 is SEHNR, CDR2 FQNEAQ, per germline (reference sequence). CDR3 size: 12 residues. The CDR3 bases are TGTGCCAGCAGCCGAGTCGAGAATACGCAGTATTTT. Translation: CASSRVENTQYF.

The V and J genes are TRBV9 and TRBJ2-7; D is ambiguous. The V gene lost 0 bases and the J gene lost 4 bases, with 11 bases spanning the gap. Germline values: CDR1 SGDLS, CDR2 YYNGEE. The CDR3 sequence is 14 residues long. Here the CDR3 DNA reads TGTGCCAGCAGCGTAGCTACAGACACGTACGAGCAGTACTTC. This codes for CASSVATDTYEQYF.

Regarding this clone: An end of the junction does not agree with germline; a read error may underlie this. The V and J genes are TRBV4-1 and TRBJ2-7, with D possibly TRBD1 on 6 matching bases. Germline V gene lookup returns CDR1 MGHRA and CDR2 YSYEKL. There are 14 residues in the CDR3. The CDR3 nucleotides are TGTGCCAGCAGCCGCACAGGGAACTCCTACGAGCAGTACTTC. It translates to CASSRTGNSYEQYF.

This clone was recorded a few times. The CDR3 reads CSVGQEVYGYTF. As DNA, the CDR3 is TGCAGCGTCGGACAGGAGGTCTATGGCTACACCTTC. The genes are TRBV29-1 and TRBJ1-2; 7 nucleotides match TRBD1. V trimming: 6 bases; J trimming: 4 bases; junction bases outside the gene matches: 5. CDR3 length: 12 amino acids. Germline CDR1 SQVTM, CDR2 ANQGSEA.